A single sample gave rise to the 15 T cell receptor beta chains below, sequenced in a study of response to subunit inactivated influenza vaccine. Each CDR3 protein is one row after TCRdb ran MiXCR on the RT-PCR reads. The table has roughly 570,000 distinct CDR3 sequences, about an eighth seen once. The starting material was PBMCs from blood, obtained about 40 days after vaccination. Receptors originate from a man aged 50 to 59 who received an inactivated influenza vaccine.

This clonotype was counted many times. The CDR3 nucleotides are TGTGCCAGCAGCTTAGGGTGGGGGTATGGCGAGCAGTACTTC. This translates into CASSLGWGYGEQYF. The V call is TRBV11-2, the J call TRBJ2-7; D possibly matches TRBD1 or TRBD2 (5 bases each). CDR1 SGHAT and CDR2 FQNNGV come from the germline V gene. The ends were cut back, 1 base at V and 6 bases at J, with 13 bases in the middle. The CDR3 length is 14 residues.

The chain combines TRBV28 with TRBJ2-7; the match to TRBD1 covers 10 bases. Per the germline V gene, CDR1 is MDHEN and CDR2 is SYDVKM. CDR3 length: 16 residues. V shed 4 bases, J shed 1 base, and the junction held 7 bases outside the gene matches. Written as DNA, the CDR3 is TGTGCCAGCAGTTCCCACGGGACAGGGGCTTCCTACGAGCAGTACTTC. The encoded protein is CASSSHGTGASYEQYF.

The table lists this clonotype with a few counts. The V and J genes are TRBV12-3 or TRBV12-4 and TRBJ2-7; no definite D call. The CDR3 is 13 residues long. V was clipped by 3 bases and J by 2 bases, with 8 bases between them. The chain's CDR3 is CASSLYSTYEQYF. The DNA for the CDR3 is TGTGCCAGCAGTTTGTACAGTACCTACGAGCAGTACTTC.

To note about this clonotype: Possible read error: a much larger clone is one base away. The chain recombines TRBV10-3 with TRBJ2-7, with D perhaps TRBD1 (5 bases). This CDR3 has 12 amino acids. The germline gives CDR1 ENHRY, CDR2 SYGVKD. Trimming removed 6 bases from V and 0 bases from J, with 6 bases in between. The CDR3 DNA sequence: TGTGCCATCAGGGACAACTCCTACGAGCAGTACTTC. Its translation: CAIRDNSYEQYF.

The V and J genes are TRBV5-1 and TRBJ1-1; TRBD1 might be the D (6 bases). Germline loops: CDR1 SGHRS, CDR2 YFSETQ. CDR3 length: 14 amino acids. V lost 4 bases to trimming and J lost 3 bases, with 13 bases between them. As DNA, the CDR3 is TGCGCCAGCAGCCCTTCAGGGGTATACACTGAAGCTTTCTTT. Encoded protein: CASSPSGVYTEAFF.

This clonotype was counted many times. This chain joins TRBV24-1 and TRBJ2-1; TRBD1 matches 9 bases. This CDR3 spans 16 amino acids. J lost 5 bases, V lost 1 base, and 5 bases had no gene match. Germline V lookup: CDR1 KGHDR, CDR2 SFDVKD. CDR3 sequence: CATSDLMGQGNNEQFF. CDR3 DNA sequence: TGTGCCACCAGTGATTTAATGGGACAGGGTAACAATGAGCAGTTCTTC.

This clonotype was counted ten times or more. The gene calls are TRBV20-1 and TRBJ1-1; D is uncertain. Looked up from germline, CDR1 is DFQATT and CDR2 is SNEGSKA (reference sequence). The CDR3 totals 15 residues. Trimming left V 3 bases short and J 0 bases short, with 14 bases between. CDR3 nucleotide sequence: TGCAGTGCTAGTAGAAAGGGAACCATGAACACTGAAGCTTTCTTT. Its protein is CSASRKGTMNTEAFF.

This clonotype was recorded a few times. The chain has TRBV25-1 and TRBJ1-4, with D maybe TRBD1 (6 bases). Trimming took off 3 bases at V and 2 bases at J, with 13 bases between the two ends. The germline gives CDR1 MGHDK, CDR2 SYGVNS. The length of the CDR3 is 16 residues. CDR3 loop: CASSDRGLGTNEKLFF. CDR3 sequence (DNA): TGTGCCAGCAGTGATCGGGGGCTTGGGACTAATGAAAAACTGTTTTTT.

This sequence joins TRBV20-1 and TRBJ1-5; D is possibly TRBD1 (5 bases). The germline CDR1 and CDR2 sequences are DFQATT and SNEGSKA (reference sequence). The CDR3 is made up of 16 amino acids. Trimming shortened V by 0 bases and J by 0 bases, and 12 bases separated the two germline ends. The DNA for the CDR3 is TGCAGTGCTAGAGATTCCGGGACTTTTAGCAATCAGCCCCAGCATTTT. Translation gives CSARDSGTFSNQPQHF.

A note on this clonotype: This may be a read error: a much more frequent sequence differs by one nucleotide. V usage is TRBV25-1 and J usage is TRBJ1-5; D remains unclear. This CDR3 region has 12 residues. CDR1 and CDR2 from the germline V gene are MGHDK and SYGVNS. DNA of the CDR3: TGTGCCAGCAGTGTGGGGTATCATCCCCAGCATTTT. Protein sequence: CASSVGYHPQHF.

This clonotype was counted at least ten times. The V gene is TRBV5-1, the J gene TRBJ2-1; D is undetermined. The V gene lost 3 bases and the J gene lost 5 bases, with 12 bases spanning the gap. CDR1 is SGHRS, CDR2 YFSETQ, per germline. The CDR3 loop spans 14 amino acids. This CDR3 is CASSSTRADNEQFF. CDR3 nucleotides: TGCGCCAGCAGCTCGACGAGAGCAGACAATGAGCAGTTCTTC.

This clonotype came up a few times. The genes are TRBV20-1 and TRBJ1-3; D call uncertain. V lost 4 bases and J 0 bases, leaving 13 bases between the germline ends. The CDR3 extends over 15 amino acids. CDR1 is DFQATT and CDR2 is SNEGSKA in the germline V gene (reference sequence). This CDR3 is CSATPPGGSGNTIYF. In nucleotides, the CDR3 is TGCAGTGCTACCCCCCCGGGTGGCTCTGGAAACACCATATATTTT.

The table lists this clonotype with a few counts. One end of the junction varies from germline; a read error may be responsible. The chain carries TRBV19 and TRBJ2-2; no clear D gene. Germline CDR1 is LNHDA and CDR2 is SQIVND (reference sequence). CDR3 length: 13 amino acids. The DNA of the CDR3 is TGTGCCAGTAAGGCGAGGACCCCCGGTGAGCTGTTTTTT. This codes for CASKARTPGELFF.

V and J are TRBV12-3 or TRBV12-4 and TRBJ2-2; TRBD1 aligns across 7 bases. Trimming cost V 5 bases and J 5 bases; bases outside gene matches: 8. This CDR3 region has 15 residues. CDR3 DNA: TGTGCCAGCAGTCCCGGGACAGTTGCAACCGGGGAGCTGTTTTTT. Amino acid sequence: CASSPGTVATGELFF.

This clonotype was counted at least ten times. The rearrangement uses TRBV12-3 or TRBV12-4 and TRBJ2-3; 10 bases fit TRBD1. J lost 3 bases, V lost 6 bases, and 9 bases had no gene match. The CDR3 runs to 16 residues. The CDR3 region is CASRPGTGAVTDTQYF. CDR3 DNA sequence: TGTGCCAGCAGACCCGGGACAGGGGCAGTGACAGATACGCAGTATTTT.